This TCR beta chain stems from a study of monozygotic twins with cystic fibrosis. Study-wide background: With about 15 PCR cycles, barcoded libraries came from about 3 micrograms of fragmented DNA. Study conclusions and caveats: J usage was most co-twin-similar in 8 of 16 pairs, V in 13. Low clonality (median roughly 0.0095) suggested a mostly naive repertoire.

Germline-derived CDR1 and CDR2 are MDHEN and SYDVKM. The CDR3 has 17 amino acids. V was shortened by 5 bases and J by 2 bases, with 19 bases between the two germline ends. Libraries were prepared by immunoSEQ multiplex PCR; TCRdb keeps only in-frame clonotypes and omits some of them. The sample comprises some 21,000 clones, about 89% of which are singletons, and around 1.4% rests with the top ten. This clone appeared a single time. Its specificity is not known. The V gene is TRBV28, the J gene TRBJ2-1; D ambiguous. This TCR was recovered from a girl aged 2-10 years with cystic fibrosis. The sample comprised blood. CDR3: CASSPFTRASPYNEQFF. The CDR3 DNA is TGTGCCAGCAGTCCCTTCACGAGAGCAAGCCCCTACAATGAGCAGTTCTTC.